This is a list of T cell receptor beta chains from one sample in a study of cytomegalovirus exposure and HLA in healthy donors. The data were produced by immunoSEQ multiplex PCR, yet TCRdb's version contains in-frame clones alone and is incomplete. Of fewer than 100,000 clones listed, about three quarters were seen once; the top ten hold 15% to 20%. Material: PBMCs. These TCRs come from a man in his 60s in good health and CMV-seropositive. CDR3s include the opening cysteine and the closing phenylalanine or tryptophan. D genes are given only for firm matches. Clone size is given for some rows only: seen once, a few or many times, or a class if the clone is expanded.

TRBV2	TRBJ2-2	NA	NA	CASSGVMGSGELFF	TGTGCCAGCAGTGGGGTTATGGGCTCCGGGGAGCTGTTTTTT
TRBV19	TRBJ1-1	TRBD1	few	CASTIQGAAFF	TGTGCCAGTACCATACAGGGGGCGGCTTTCTTT
TRBV21-1	TRBJ2-1	NA	NA	CASKGTGEHEQFF	TGTGCCAGCAAAGGGACAGGGGAGCATGAGCAGTTCTTC
TRBV2	TRBJ1-2	TRBD1	NA	CATTDRVGGYTF	TGTGCCACCACTGACAGGGTGGGCGGCTACACCTTC
TRBV7-9	TRBJ2-6	TRBD2	NA	CASSYTSGGADGANVLTF	TGTGCCAGCAGCTATACTAGCGGGGGGGCCGATGGGGCCAACGTCCTGACTTTC
TRBV7-9	TRBJ1-2	TRBD1	NA	CASSLEYRGLDYGYTF	TGTGCCAGCAGCTTAGAATACAGGGGGCTGGACTATGGCTACACCTTC
TRBV7-6	TRBJ1-2	TRBD1	NA	CASSLSGGYGYTF	TGTGCCAGCAGCTTATCAGGGGGGTATGGCTACACCTTC
TRBV5-6	TRBJ1-2	TRBD1	NA	CASSLVGRQGEGYGYTF	TGTGCCAGCAGCTTGGTCGGGAGACAGGGTGAAGGGTATGGCTACACCTTC
TRBV19	TRBJ2-2	TRBD2	NA	CASSRPRQRGNTGELFF	TGTGCCAGTAGTAGACCCCGCCAGCGGGGGAACACCGGGGAGCTGTTTTTT
TRBV5-6	TRBJ2-7	NA	few	CASSFREQYYEQYF	TGTGCCAGCAGCTTCCGGGAGCAGTACTACGAGCAGTACTTC
TRBV5-1	TRBJ1-1	TRBD1	NA	CASSRGQANTEAFF	TGCGCCAGCAGTCGCGGACAGGCAAACACTGAAGCTTTCTTT
TRBV18	TRBJ1-2	NA	NA	CASSPDRGGYTF	TGTGCCAGCTCACCTGATCGGGGTGGCTACACCTTC